This TCR beta chain was sequenced during a study of cytomegalovirus exposure and HLA in healthy donors. For the study at large: Out of roughly 170 million T cells, an earlier analysis found over 100 million unique TCR beta sequences in total. General study points: The dataset shows that most TCR sequences were rare, while some public TCRs occurred in many donors. A further, later analysis showed that HLA-associated TCR beta chains (compared with equally common others) were more clonally expanded.

As to this clone: No antigen is known for it.

Per germline, CDR1 SGHRS and CDR2 YFSETQ. The CDR3 contains 14 residues. V was pared by 4 bases and J by 2 bases, with 9 bases between. PCR was performed using 60 Vbeta and 13 Jbeta primers. Profiling relied on immunoSEQ multiplex PCR, and the TCRdb table lists in-frame clones only, not all of them. The sample carries some 120,000 clones, roughly 82% recorded once. Healthy bone marrow donors supplied every sample. Sequencing was done on a sample of PBMCs. The chain joins TRBV5-1 to TRBJ2-2, with D possibly being TRBD1 (6 bases). The sequence derives from a male donor in good health and CMV-seropositive. The CDR3 DNA follows: TGCGCCAGCAGCCCGGACAGCAACACCGGGGAGCTGTTTTTT. Its translation: CASSPDSNTGELFF.